The 28 T cell receptor beta chains below all came from one sample that was sequenced in a study of blood T cells in healthy people across ages. Through a sample-barcoded 5' primer and a J-beta primer mix, a second PCR was run for roughly 6 to 11 cycles. TCRdb recomputed calls from the 5' RACE reads with MiXCR, one row per CDR3 protein. The data contain hundreds of thousands of distinct CDR3 sequences, roughly 60% of them seen just once; the ten biggest clones take up about 20%. The material sequenced was blood. The receptors were sampled from a man aged 25-40 years in good health.

In this sample, this clonotype turned up a few times. The J gene is TRBJ2-1, the V gene TRBV5-1, with no clear D. CDR3 length: 17 residues. Trimming left V 1 base short and J 2 bases short, with 16 bases between. Germline V lookup: CDR1 SGHRS, CDR2 YFSETQ. In DNA, the CDR3 is TGCGCCAGCAGCTTGAATTTCCAGGCGGCTACCTACAATGAGCAGTTCTTC. Amino acid sequence: CASSLNFQAATYNEQFF.

The chain links TRBV20-1 to TRBJ2-7, with D possibly TRBD2 on 6 matching bases. The CDR3 runs to 15 residues. V dropped 0 bases and J dropped 1 base, with 13 bases sitting between them. Germline V CDR1 and CDR2: DFQATT, SNEGSKA (reference sequence). As DNA, the CDR3 is TGCAGTGCTAGAGATCACGGCGGGGTGTCCTACGAGCAGTACTTC. This translates into CSARDHGGVSYEQYF.

This rearrangement joins TRBV2 to TRBJ1-2, with a tentative D call TRBD1 (5 bases). The V end was cut by 3 bases, the J end by 5 bases, with 16 bases between. Per the germline V gene, CDR1 is SNHLY and CDR2 is FYNNEI. The CDR3 runs to 15 residues. CDR3 DNA: TGTGCCAGCAGTGATAAGGGGATCCTAATATATGGCTACACCTTC. Its protein product is CASSDKGILIYGYTF. Full variable domain (missing parts from reference TRBV2 and TRBJ1-2): EPEVTQTPSHQVTQMGQEVILRCVPISNHLYFYWYRQILGQKVEFLVSFYNNEISEKSEIFDDQFSVERPDGSNFTLKIRSTKLEDSAMYFCASSDKGILIYGYTFGSGTRLTVV.

The chain uses TRBV6-5 and TRBJ1-5; 8 bases are a match to TRBD1. The V and J ends lost 4 bases and 1 base, in that order; junction bases with no gene match: 6. The CDR3 has 16 amino acids. Germline CDR1 reads MNHEY; CDR2 reads SVGAGI. The CDR3 here is CASSLTGVSSNQPQHF. The CDR3 DNA sequence: TGTGCCAGCAGTTTGACAGGGGTCTCGAGCAATCAGCCCCAGCATTTT.

The chain employs TRBV3-1 and TRBJ2-5, with TRBD2 matching over 8 bases. The end of the DNA aligns better with TRBJ2-7, so the J call may be wrong. The CDR3 runs to 13 residues. Germline values: CDR1 LGHDT, CDR2 YNNKEL (reference sequence). This CDR3 is CASRRAGDGEQYF. The CDR3 coding sequence is TGTGCCAGCAGACGAGCGGGGGATGGCGAGCAGTACTTC.

The chain carries TRBV7-7 and TRBJ2-5, with D perhaps TRBD1 (6 bases). This CDR3 has 14 amino acids. CDR1 and CDR2 (germline): SSHAT, FNYEAQ (reference sequence). Trimming shortened V by 0 bases and J by 4 bases, and 9 bases separated the two germline ends. In DNA form, the CDR3 reads TGTGCCAGCAGCTTAGCTCTGGGGGCAGAGACCCAGTACTTC. It yields the protein CASSLALGAETQYF.

In this sample, this clonotype turned up a few times. The J gene is TRBJ1-2, the V gene TRBV6-2 or TRBV6-3; D perhaps matches TRBD1 (5 bases). Looked up from germline, CDR1 is MNHEY and CDR2 is SVGEGT. With 2 bases removed from V and 2 bases from J, the gap between germline ends came to 6 bases. The CDR3 loop spans 13 amino acids. The CDR3: CASSYRDNYGYTF. CDR3 nucleotide sequence: TGTGCCAGCAGTTACCGGGACAACTATGGCTACACCTTC.

The table lists this clonotype with a few counts. The rearrangement joins TRBV20-1 to TRBJ2-5; possibly TRBD2 for D (6 bases). CDR1 and CDR2 from the germline V gene are DFQATT and SNEGSKA (reference sequence). The CDR3 loop spans 14 amino acids. V shed 1 base and J shed 11 bases, with 20 bases lying between them. The CDR3 DNA is TGCAGTGCTAGAGTCCCTGGGACCTCGGGGGAGCAGTACTTC. This sequence encodes CSARVPGTSGEQYF.

This clonotype has a single count. This chain connects TRBV20-1 to TRBJ1-2; D remains ambiguous. V lost 3 bases and J lost 6, with 11 bases in between. The CDR3 loop spans 12 amino acids. CDR1 is DFQATT and CDR2 is SNEGSKA in the germline V gene (reference sequence). The CDR3 DNA is TGCAGTGCTAGGACTATGGGCGATGGCTACACCTTC. Its translation is CSARTMGDGYTF.

The rearrangement joins TRBV12-3 or TRBV12-4 to TRBJ2-5; D is perhaps TRBD2 (5 bases). The CDR3 extends over 15 amino acids. V gave up 0 bases and J gave up 2 bases, with 10 bases separating them. For the CDR3, the DNA is TGTGCCAGCAGTTTAGCGGGAGTTCGGCAAGAGACCCAGTACTTC. Amino acids: CASSLAGVRQETQYF.

This clonotype was observed a few times. The chain couples TRBV7-9 to TRBJ2-7; D not resolved. There are 13 residues in the CDR3. V dropped 1 base and J dropped 3 bases, with 7 bases sitting between them. Germline loops: CDR1 SEHNR, CDR2 FQNEAQ (reference sequence). CDR3 DNA sequence: TGTGCCAGCAGCTTAGATTGGGGCTACGAGCAGTACTTC. Its protein is CASSLDWGYEQYF.

The CDR3 DNA is TGTGCCAGCAGCTTAGATCTAGCGGGAGGGGGCGAGCAGTACTTC. This translates into CASSLDLAGGGEQYF. V gene TRBV7-2 combines with J gene TRBJ2-7; 12 nucleotides match TRBD2. Germline trimming cut 1 base from V and 6 bases from J; bases unmatched to any gene: 4. The CDR3 extends over 15 amino acids. CDR1 and CDR2 from the germline V gene are SGHTA and FQGNSA.

The V call is TRBV4-2, the J call TRBJ2-4; 15 bases fit TRBD2. The CDR3 covers 19 residues. Germline V lookup: CDR1 LGHNA, CDR2 YNFKEQ. Losses at the gene ends were 4 bases for V and 2 bases for J; bases not matched to a gene: 9. The CDR3 DNA follows: TGTGCCAGCAGCCCGTGGACTAGCGGGGGGGCCGTGACCAAAAACATTCAGTACTTC. Residues: CASSPWTSGGAVTKNIQYF.

The chain carries TRBV28 and TRBJ1-5, with TRBD1 as a possible D gene (5 bases). The germline gives CDR1 MDHEN, CDR2 SYDVKM. There are 12 residues in the CDR3. The V and J ends lost 10 bases and 13 bases respectively, with 20 bases between them. CDR3 nucleotides: TGTGCCACCGGAACTTTCGACAGCCAGCAGCATTTT. This encodes CATGTFDSQQHF.

The rearrangement uses TRBV9 and TRBJ2-7, with TRBD1 as a possible D gene (5 bases). Germline CDR1 reads SGDLS; CDR2 reads YYNGEE. This CDR3 is 15 amino acids long. Trimming shortened V by 0 bases and J by 2 bases, and 12 bases separated the two germline ends. This chain's CDR3 is CASSVAPQGPYEQYF. The DNA of the CDR3 is TGTGCCAGCAGCGTAGCTCCCCAGGGTCCCTACGAGCAGTACTTC.

The rearrangement uses TRBV6-6 and TRBJ2-1; 8 bases align to TRBD1. Germline CDR1 and CDR2: MNHNY and SVGAGI (reference sequence). V shed 7 bases, J shed 4 bases, and the junction held 3 bases outside the gene matches. The CDR3 extends over 13 amino acids. As DNA, the CDR3 is TGTGCCAGCACCCGACAGGGGTACAATGAGCAGTTCTTC. It translates to CASTRQGYNEQFF.

The rearrangement joins TRBV27 to TRBJ1-1, with no clear D. V lost 4 bases to trimming and J lost 3 bases, with 9 bases between them. CDR3 length: 13 amino acids. Germline V gene sequence: CDR1 MNHEY, CDR2 SMNVEV (reference sequence). For the CDR3, the DNA is TGTGCCAGCAGTTCCGTAACGGACACTGAAGCTTTCTTT. It is translated as CASSSVTDTEAFF.

This chain links TRBV7-2 with TRBJ1-5; TRBD1 aligns across 7 bases. Unmatched junction bases numbered 2, after V lost 5 bases and J lost 4 bases. Germline CDR1 is SGHTA and CDR2 is FQGNSA. CDR3 length: 13 residues. In DNA form, the CDR3 reads TGTGCCAGCAGCCGACAGGGAAATCAGCCCCAGCATTTT. Encoded protein: CASSRQGNQPQHF.

This clonotype came up once. This sequence joins TRBV12-3 or TRBV12-4 and TRBJ1-2; D perhaps matches TRBD1 (6 bases). The length of the CDR3 is 16 residues. With 3 bases removed from V and 4 bases from J, the gap between germline ends came to 18 bases. The CDR3, as DNA: TGTGCCAGCAGTTTCGGCAGCGGACAGCTGTCCTATGGCTACACCTTC. It codes for CASSFGSGQLSYGYTF.

This chain uses TRBV3-1 with TRBJ1-2; 9 nucleotides line up with TRBD1. The junction had 6 bases not matched to a gene; V was cut back by 2 bases and J by 5 bases. The CDR3 runs 15 residues. Germline CDR1 LGHDT, CDR2 YNNKEL (reference sequence). CDR3 loop: CASSQWGQGGYGYTF. CDR3 in DNA: TGTGCCAGCAGCCAATGGGGACAGGGAGGATATGGCTACACCTTC. Supplemented by reference TRBV3-1 and TRBJ1-2, the full variable domain reads DTAVSQTPKYLVTQMGNDKSIKCEQNLGHDTMYWYKQDSKKFLKIMFSYNNKELIINETVPNRFSPKSPDKAHLNLHINSLELGDSAVYFCASSQWGQGGYGYTFGSGTRLTVV.

The chain has TRBV4-2 and TRBJ2-7, with TRBD2 as a possible D gene (5 bases). Per germline, CDR1 LGHNA and CDR2 YNFKEQ. This CDR3 spans 14 amino acids. Trimming cost V 2 bases and J 4 bases, with 12 bases left between them. The chain's CDR3 is CASSQQDFTYEQYF. The CDR3 coding sequence is TGTGCCAGCAGCCAACAGGACTTTACTTACGAGCAGTACTTC.

The CDR3 sequence is CASILRDFSYEQYF. In DNA form, the CDR3 reads TGTGCCAGCATCCTCAGGGACTTCTCCTACGAGCAGTACTTC. The V gene is TRBV6-1, the J gene TRBJ2-7; D possibly corresponds to TRBD2 (6 bases). CDR1 is MNHNS, CDR2 SASEGT, per germline. The CDR3 runs to 14 residues. Trimming shortened V by 7 bases and J by 0 bases, and 13 bases separated the two germline ends.

This clonotype was seen only a few times. V gene TRBV7-2 combines with J gene TRBJ1-4; D is possibly TRBD1 (5 bases). The V end lost 5 bases, the J end lost 7 bases, and 14 bases lay between the germline ends. CDR3 length equals 14 residues. The V gene's germline CDR1 is SGHTA and CDR2 FQGNSA. Here the CDR3 reads CASSRTGPREKLFF. As DNA, the CDR3 is TGTGCCAGCAGCAGAACAGGACCTCGTGAAAAACTGTTTTTT.

This clonotype was counted a few times. The chain links TRBV7-2 to TRBJ2-1, with 7 bases aligning to TRBD1. The CDR3 totals 16 residues. Germline assignment: CDR1 SGHTA and CDR2 FQGNSA. V dropped 5 bases and J dropped 2; count of bases not matched to a gene: 9. The chain's CDR3 is CASSQAGTVAYNEQFF. The CDR3 DNA reads as TGTGCCAGCAGCCAGGCCGGGACAGTCGCCTACAATGAGCAGTTCTTC.

A remark on this clonotype: Compared with germline, one end of the junction differs, possibly owing to a read error. The V and J genes are TRBV25-1 and TRBJ2-3, with unresolved D. Looked up from germline, CDR1 is MGHDK and CDR2 is SYGVNS. This CDR3 comprises 14 residues. The CDR3 is CASSERGSTDTQYF. The DNA for the CDR3 is TGTGCCAGCAGTGAAAGAGGCAGCACGGATACGCAGTATTTT.

This chain links TRBV5-1 with TRBJ1-2, with D unresolved. Germline V gives CDR1 SGHRS, CDR2 YFSETQ. V lost 3 bases and J lost 5, with 8 bases in between. The CDR3 totals 12 residues. CDR3 in amino acids: CASSSNQYGYTF. The CDR3 coding sequence is TGCGCCAGCAGCTCGAACCAATATGGCTACACCTTC.

J is TRBJ2-1 and V is TRBV6-1; 10 bases are shared with TRBD2. CDR1 is MNHNS, CDR2 SASEGT, per germline. The CDR3 consists of 15 residues. The V segment lost 7 bases and the J segment 6 bases; nucleotides outside the gene matches: 9. DNA of the CDR3: TGTGCCAGCATTTCGGGACTAGCGACGCGCAATGAGCAGTTCTTC. The encoded protein is CASISGLATRNEQFF.

This chain connects TRBV15 to TRBJ2-2, with a tentative D call TRBD2 (6 bases). The CDR3 length is 16 residues. Between the trimmed V and J ends, which lost 3 bases and 7 bases, there was a span of 18 bases. CDR1 and CDR2 (germline): LNHNV, YYDKDF (reference sequence). This chain's CDR3 is CATSSPKEGQGGELFF. The CDR3 DNA reads TGTGCCACCAGCAGCCCCAAGGAGGGCCAGGGCGGGGAGCTGTTTTTT.